Below are 6 T cell receptor beta chains sequenced from a single sample in a study of blood T cell repertoires in COVID-19 (dated by TCRdb to 2018 to 2021). The library came from the immunoSEQ multiplex PCR assay. Drawn from immuneACCESS, this table holds only the in-frame rearrangements with V and J called that TCRdb kept. Clones are partly lost; checked studies trace under half to an unresolved V gene and leave the rest unexplained. The sample includes nearly 25,000 clones, with around 70% observed a single time. The biggest ten clones account for 40% to 55% of the sample. Sequencing was done on a sample of peripheral blood. These receptors were taken from a woman of 80 years or more with acute or convalescent COVID-19.

This clone showed up just a few times. This chain uses TRBV2 with TRBJ2-3; the match to TRBD2 covers 12 bases. Germline values: CDR1 SNHLY, CDR2 FYNNEI. After removal of 3 bases from V and 10 bases from J, the junction contained 5 bases not matched to a gene. The CDR3 runs 14 residues. This CDR3 is CASSDSLAGGPQYF. The DNA of the CDR3 is TGTGCCAGCAGTGATAGCCTAGCGGGAGGGCCGCAGTATTTT. Full variable domain (rest looked up from reference TRBV2 and TRBJ2-3): EPEVTQTPSHQVTQMGQEVILRCVPISNHLYFYWYRQILGQKVEFLVSFYNNEISEKSEIFDDQFSVERPDGSNFTLKIRSTKLEDSAMYFCASSDSLAGGPQYFGPGTRLTVL.

The rearrangement links TRBV19 to TRBJ1-1; no clear D gene. Trimming took off 3 bases at V and 3 bases at J, with 11 bases between the two ends. Germline assignment: CDR1 LNHDA and CDR2 SQIVND (reference sequence). CDR3 size: 14 residues. CDR3: CASSIPGFYTEAFF. The DNA of the CDR3 is TGTGCCAGTAGTATCCCAGGTTTTTACACTGAAGCTTTCTTT.

The J gene is TRBJ2-5, the V gene TRBV6-1, with unresolved D. CDR1 is MNHNS, CDR2 SASEGT, per germline. V lost 3 bases and J 10 bases, leaving 6 bases between the germline ends. This CDR3 is built from 10 residues. Here the CDR3 DNA reads TGTGCCAGCAGTGAGAGAGGCCAGTACTTC. Encoded protein: CASSERGQYF.

This clone was recorded once. This rearrangement joins TRBV5-6 to TRBJ1-2; D may be TRBD1 (6 bases). Trimming pared 0 bases from V and 8 bases from J, leaving 14 bases between. Germline V lookup: CDR1 SGHDT, CDR2 YYEEEE. The CDR3 sequence is 14 residues long. CDR3 residues: CASSLVRGADGYTF. The CDR3 DNA follows: TGTGCCAGCAGCTTGGTCAGGGGTGCCGACGGCTACACCTTC.

The gene calls are TRBV7-2 and TRBJ1-6, with D perhaps TRBD1 (6 bases). Germline assignment: CDR1 SGHTA and CDR2 FQGNSA. This CDR3 comprises 13 residues. Trimming removed 2 bases from V and 8 bases from J, with 7 bases in between. For the CDR3, the DNA is TGTGCCAGCAGCTTATACAGGGATTCACCCCTCCACTTT. It encodes CASSLYRDSPLHF.

The chain joins TRBV19 to TRBJ2-7; D is undetermined. Germline values: CDR1 LNHDA, CDR2 SQIVND (reference sequence). This CDR3 is built from 13 residues. The V gene lost 3 bases and the J gene lost 0 bases, with 6 bases spanning the gap. CDR3 sequence: CASSITGSYEQYF. The CDR3, as DNA: TGTGCCAGTAGTATTACCGGCTCCTACGAGCAGTACTTC.